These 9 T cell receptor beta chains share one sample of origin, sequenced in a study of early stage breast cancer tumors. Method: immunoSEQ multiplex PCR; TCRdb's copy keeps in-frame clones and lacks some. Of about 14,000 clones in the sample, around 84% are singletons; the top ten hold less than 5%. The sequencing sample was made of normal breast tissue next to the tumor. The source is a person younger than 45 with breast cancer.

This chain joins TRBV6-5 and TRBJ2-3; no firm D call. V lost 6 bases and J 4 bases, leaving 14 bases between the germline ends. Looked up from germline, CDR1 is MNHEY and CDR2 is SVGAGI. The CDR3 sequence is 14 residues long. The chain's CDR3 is CASSLTFGADTQYF. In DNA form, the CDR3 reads TGTGCCAGCAGCCTGACCTTTGGGGCAGATACGCAGTATTTT.

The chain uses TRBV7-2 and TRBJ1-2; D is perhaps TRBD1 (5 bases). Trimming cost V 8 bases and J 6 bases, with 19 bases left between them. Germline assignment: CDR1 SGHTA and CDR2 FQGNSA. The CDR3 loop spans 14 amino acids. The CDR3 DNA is TGTGCCAGCGAATCCGGGGGATTAAGAGATGGCTACACCTTC. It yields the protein CASESGGLRDGYTF.

CDR3 coding DNA: TGTGCCAGCAGTGAATCGATGTGGAGGGGATTGGACAGGGGAAGTAGGAATGAGCAGTTCTTC. It yields the protein CASSESMWRGLDRGSRNEQFF. The chain combines TRBV6-1 with TRBJ2-1, with 9 bases aligning to TRBD1. Germline CDR1 MNHNS, CDR2 SASEGT. V gave up 2 bases and J gave up 7 bases; unmatched junction bases: 24. The CDR3 contains 21 residues.

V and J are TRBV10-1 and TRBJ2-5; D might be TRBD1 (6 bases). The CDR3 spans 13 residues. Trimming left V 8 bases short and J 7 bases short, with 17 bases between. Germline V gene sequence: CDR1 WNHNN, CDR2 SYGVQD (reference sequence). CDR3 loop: CASRSGAQGTQYF. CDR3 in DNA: TGCGCCAGCCGTTCAGGGGCCCAGGGGACCCAGTACTTC.

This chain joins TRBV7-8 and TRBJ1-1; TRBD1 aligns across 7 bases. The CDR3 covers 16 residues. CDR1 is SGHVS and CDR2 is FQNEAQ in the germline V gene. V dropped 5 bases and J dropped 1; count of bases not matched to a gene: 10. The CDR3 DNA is TGTGCCAGCAGCGGGGGACAGATTACAACGAACACTGAAGCTTTCTTT. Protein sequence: CASSGGQITTNTEAFF. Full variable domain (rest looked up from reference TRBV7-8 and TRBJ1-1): GAGVSQSPRYKVAKRGQDVALRCDPISGHVSLFWYQQALGQGPEFLTYFQNEAQLDKSGLPSDRFFAERPEGSVSTLKIQRTQQEDSAVYLCASSGGQITTNTEAFFGQGTRLTVV.

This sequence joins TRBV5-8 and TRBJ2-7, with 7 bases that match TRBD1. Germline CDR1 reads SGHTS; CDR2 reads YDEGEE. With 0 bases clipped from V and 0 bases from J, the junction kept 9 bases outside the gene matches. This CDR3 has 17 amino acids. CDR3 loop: CASSLAHSGQPSYEQYF. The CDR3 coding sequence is TGTGCCAGCAGCTTGGCCCACTCGGGACAGCCCTCCTACGAGCAGTACTTC. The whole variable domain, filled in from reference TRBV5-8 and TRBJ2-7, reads EAGVTQSPTHLIKTRGQQATLRCSPISGHTSVYWYQQALGLGLQFLLWYDEGEERNRGNFPPRFSGRQFPNYSSELNVNALELEDSALYLCASSLAHSGQPSYEQYFGPGTRLTVT.

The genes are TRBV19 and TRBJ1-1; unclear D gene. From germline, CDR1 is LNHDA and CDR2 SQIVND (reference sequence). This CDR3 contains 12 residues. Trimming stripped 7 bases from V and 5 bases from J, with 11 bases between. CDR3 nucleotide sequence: TGTGCCAGTACAATGGGAGAGACTGAAGCTTTCTTT. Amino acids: CASTMGETEAFF. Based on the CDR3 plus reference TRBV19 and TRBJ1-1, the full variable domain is DGGITQSPKYLFRKEGQNVTLSCEQNLNHDAMYWYRQDPGQGLRLIYYSQIVNDFQKGDIAEGYSVSREKKESFPLTVTSAQKNPTAFYLCASTMGETEAFFGQGTRLTVV.

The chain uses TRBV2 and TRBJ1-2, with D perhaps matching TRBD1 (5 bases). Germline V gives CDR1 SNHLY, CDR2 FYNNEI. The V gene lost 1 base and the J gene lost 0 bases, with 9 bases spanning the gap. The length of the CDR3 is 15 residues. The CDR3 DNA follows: TGTGCCAGCAGTGAAGTAGAGGGGACTAACTATGGCTACACCTTC. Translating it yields CASSEVEGTNYGYTF.

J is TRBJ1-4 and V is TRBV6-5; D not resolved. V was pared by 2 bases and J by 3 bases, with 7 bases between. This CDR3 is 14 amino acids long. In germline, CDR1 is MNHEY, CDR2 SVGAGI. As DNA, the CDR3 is TGTGCCAGCAGTTACAGGGAGCCTAATGAAAAACTGTTTTTT. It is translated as CASSYREPNEKLFF.